Listed below are T cell receptor beta chains from one sample, sequenced in a study of chemoradiotherapy in HPV16-positive cancers. The data were produced by immunoSEQ multiplex PCR, yet TCRdb's version contains in-frame clones alone and is incomplete. In the table there are 9,500 to 15,000 clones, roughly nine tenths of which are singletons. The source was blood, collected from a patient who underwent chemoradiotherapy. The receptors were sampled from a human donor with HPV-associated anogenital cancer. Each CDR3 is given with its conserved first and last residue. Fields, in order: clone size, V gene, D gene, J gene, CDR3 DNA, CDR3 protein. A D gene is named only where the DNA matches it firmly. The size entry is marked missing in some rows and otherwise reads once, few, many or a size class.

>.|TRBV7-9|.|TRBJ2-5
TGTGCCAGCAGTTCGCGAGAGAGCCAAGAGACCCAGTACTTC
CASSSRESQETQYF
>.|TRBV7-3|TRBD2|TRBJ2-1
TGTGCCAGCCAAAAAGCTAGCGGGGGACCCAATGAGCAGTTCTTC
CASQKASGGPNEQFF
>.|TRBV12-5|.|TRBJ2-7
TGTGCTAGTGGTTTGGGGAGACTCTACGAGCAGTACTTC
CASGLGRLYEQYF
>.|TRBV7-8|TRBD2|TRBJ2-3
TGTGCCAGCAGCCCCTTGACTAGCGGGGGGTCAACGGGTTCGAAAGATACGCAGTATTTT
CASSPLTSGGSTGSKDTQYF
>.|TRBV2|TRBD1|TRBJ1-3
TGTGCCAGCACCCCGGGACAGCACCAGGTGGGAAACACCATATATTTT
CASTPGQHQVGNTIYF
>.|TRBV14|.|TRBJ2-3
TGTGCCAGCAGCCAAGATGGGGGAATTGGCACAGATACGCAGTATTTT
CASSQDGGIGTDTQYF
>.|TRBV29-1|.|TRBJ2-7
TGCAGCGCCTCGCTAGGGGCCGGGGGCTCCTACGAGCAGTACTTC
CSASLGAGGSYEQYF
>.|TRBV7-2|.|TRBJ2-7
TGTGCCAGCAGCTTAGCCGGGAGACACTCCTACGAGCAGTACTTC
CASSLAGRHSYEQYF
>.|TRBV9|.|TRBJ1-1
TGTGCCAGCAGCGTAGACTTTATTAGGGGTCTCAACACTGAAGCTTTCTTT
CASSVDFIRGLNTEAFF
>.|TRBV30|.|TRBJ1-6
TGTGCCTGGAGTGTTTCGAGGAATTCACCCCTCCACTTT
CAWSVSRNSPLHF
>.|TRBV7-8|.|TRBJ2-5
TGTGCCAGCAGCGGAGGGACAGAAAAAGAGACCCAGTACTTC
CASSGGTEKETQYF
>.|TRBV19|TRBD1|TRBJ1-2
TGTGCCAGTAGTAGAAATACGGGACAGAGAGACTATGGCTACACCTTC
CASSRNTGQRDYGYTF
>once|TRBV19|.|TRBJ1-3
TGTGCCAGTACTCCGACAGACCTAAGCTCTGGAAACACCATATATTTT
CASTPTDLSSGNTIYF
>.|TRBV4-1|.|TRBJ1-6
TGCGCCAGCAGCCAACAGGGTCGCCCCCTCCACTTT
CASSQQGRPLHF
>.|TRBV19|.|TRBJ2-2
TGTGCCAGTAGGCGGGACTCCAAGAACACCGGGGAGCTGTTTTTT
CASRRDSKNTGELFF
>.|TRBV5-1|TRBD1|TRBJ2-7
TGCGCCAGCAGCTTGGGGGGGACAGTCTCCTACGAGCAGTACTTC
CASSLGGTVSYEQYF
>.|TRBV7-8|.|TRBJ2-5
TGTGCCAGCAAAAACCGGGGGCCCGGTCAAGAGACCCAGTACTTC
CASKNRGPGQETQYF
>.|TRBV14|TRBD1|TRBJ1-3
TGTGCCAGCAGCCAAGATCTTCCAGGGGGGAACACCATATATTTT
CASSQDLPGGNTIYF
>.|TRBV6-1|TRBD1|TRBJ1-1
TGTGCCAGCATAAGGGACAGGGTTGTGGGCTGGGCTTTCTTT
CASIRDRVVGWAFF
>.|TRBV28|.|TRBJ2-2
TGTGCCAGCAGTTTATACGGGGAGCTGTTTTTT
CASSLYGELFF
>.|TRBV10-3|TRBD1|TRBJ1-2
TGTGCCATCAGTGAGTCCGGGACAGCTTATGGCTACACCTTC
CAISESGTAYGYTF
>.|TRBV10-3|TRBD2|TRBJ2-3
TGTGCCATCAGCGAACGGCTAGCGGGGTTCACTAGCACAGATACGCAGTATTTT
CAISERLAGFTSTDTQYF
>once|TRBV5-1|TRBD1|TRBJ1-3
TGCGCCAGCAGCATCGGGACAGGGGTCGGAAACACCATATATTTT
CASSIGTGVGNTIYF
>.|TRBV11-1|.|TRBJ2-1
TGTGCCAGCAGCTTAGAAGAGAACAATGAGCAGTTCTTC
CASSLEENNEQFF
>.|TRBV5-6|.|TRBJ2-3
TGTGCCAGCAGCTGGGGACTTGGCACAGATACGCAGTATTTT
CASSWGLGTDTQYF
>.|TRBV5-1|.|TRBJ1-2
TGCGCCAGCCGATTCCGGACAGCGTCCTATGGCTACACCTTC
CASRFRTASYGYTF
>.|TRBV5-1|.|TRBJ1-4
TGCGCCAGCAGGACAGCCTCAACTAATGAAAAACTGTTTTTT
CASRTASTNEKLFF
>once|TRBV13|.|TRBJ1-1
TGTGCCAGCAGTCGCCAACTAAACACTGAAGCTTTCTTT
CASSRQLNTEAFF
>.|TRBV11-2|TRBD1|TRBJ1-6
TGTGCCAGCAGCTTAAGGGGGACAGGCCCCCTTAATTCACCCCTCCACTTT
CASSLRGTGPLNSPLHF
>.|TRBV9|.|TRBJ1-1
TGTGCCAGCAGCGAACGTGGGTCCCTGAACACTGAAGCTTTCTTT
CASSERGSLNTEAFF
>.|TRBV5-1|.|TRBJ2-2
TGCGCCAGCAGCTTGGCCGAAGGCGGGGAGCTGTTTTTT
CASSLAEGGELFF
>.|TRBV18|TRBD1|TRBJ1-1
TGTGCCAACTCACAACCGGGGACAGGGGGTGAAGCTTTCTTT
CANSQPGTGGEAFF
>once|TRBV5-8|.|TRBJ1-5
TGTGCCAGCAGCTTGGGCGGATTGGGCAATCAGCCCCAGCATTTT
CASSLGGLGNQPQHF
>.|TRBV27|TRBD1|TRBJ1-1
TGTGCCAGCAGTTGGACAGGGTACACTGAAGCTTTCTTT
CASSWTGYTEAFF
>once|TRBV19|.|TRBJ2-3
TGTGCCAGTAGTATGGAGGGATTATTTTCAGATACGCAGTATTTT
CASSMEGLFSDTQYF
>.|TRBV10-3|TRBD2|TRBJ2-7
TGTGCCATCAGGAATACTAGCGGATCCTACGAGCAGTACTTC
CAIRNTSGSYEQYF
>.|TRBV5-1|.|TRBJ1-4
TGCGCCAGCAGCTTGGCAGGGGCAACTAATGAAAAACTGTTTTTT
CASSLAGATNEKLFF
>.|TRBV9|.|TRBJ2-2
TGTGCCAGCAGCGTGGATATTCTTACCACCGGGGAGCTGTTTTTT
CASSVDILTTGELFF
>.|TRBV19|.|TRBJ2-3
TGTGCCAGTAGGGAGGGACAGCTAATCACAGATACGCAGTATTTT
CASREGQLITDTQYF
>.|TRBV7-9|TRBD2|TRBJ2-3
TGTGCCAGCAGCTTAGGGAGGCTAGCGGGGGGGCGTGGCACAGATACGCAGTATTTT
CASSLGRLAGGRGTDTQYF
>.|TRBV2|.|TRBJ1-1
TGTGCTACCGAGGCGGTAGGGTGGGTCACTGAAGCTTTCTTT
CATEAVGWVTEAFF